The 30 T cell receptor beta chains presented below share a single source sample, sequenced in a study of T cell responses to AZD1222 COVID-19 vaccine. Generated by immunoSEQ multiplex PCR, the TCRdb table keeps only in-frame clones and is missing some. The sample yields 99,000 or so clones, around nine tenths seen once. Sample: peripheral blood, taken 28 days after the second dose of the MenACWY control vaccine. The receptor set was obtained from an adult who received the MenACWY meningococcal vaccine as a control.

This clone appeared once. One end of the junction does not line up with germline, which may come from a read error. This sequence joins TRBV2 and TRBJ2-7; D gene unclear. The CDR3 extends over 14 amino acids. Germline V gene data show CDR1 as SNHLY and CDR2 as FYNNEI. The CDR3 loop is CASNEPGSFYEQYF. CDR3 in DNA: TGTGCCAGCAATGAACCAGGATCTTTCTACGAGCAGTACTTC.

The chain combines TRBV5-4 with TRBJ1-1, with 8 bases matching TRBD1. Germline V lookup: CDR1 SGHNT, CDR2 YYREEE (reference sequence). Trimming took 0 bases from V and 1 from J; bases not matched to a gene: 2. The CDR3 extends over 15 amino acids. The CDR3 DNA reads TGTGCCAGCAGCTTGGAGGGGACAGGGAACACTGAAGCTTTCTTT. Its translation is CASSLEGTGNTEAFF.

The chain joins TRBV19 to TRBJ1-3; 7 positions agree with TRBD1. V lost 4 bases, J lost 4 bases, and 13 bases stayed unmatched. Germline V CDR1 and CDR2: LNHDA, SQIVND (reference sequence). The CDR3 is 17 residues long. The CDR3 DNA reads as TGTGCCAGTAGTACCTCCGGGAAGGGGGCGGTAGGAAACACCATATATTTT. This gives the protein CASSTSGKGAVGNTIYF. Together with reference TRBV19 and TRBJ1-3, the CDR3 gives the full variable domain: DGGITQSPKYLFRKEGQNVTLSCEQNLNHDAMYWYRQDPGQGLRLIYYSQIVNDFQKGDIAEGYSVSREKKESFPLTVTSAQKNPTAFYLCASSTSGKGAVGNTIYFGEGSWLTVV.

The rearrangement links TRBV30 to TRBJ1-5; weak D call: TRBD1 (6 bases). This CDR3 spans 13 amino acids. Trimming stripped 0 bases from V and 9 bases from J, with 12 bases between. CDR1 and CDR2 (germline): GTSNPN, SVGIG (reference sequence). The CDR3 DNA reads TGTGCCTGGAGTGTATCGCAGGGGACGCCCCAGCATTTT. Protein product: CAWSVSQGTPQHF.

The chain links TRBV5-1 to TRBJ1-1; TRBD1 matches 7 bases. V gave up 3 bases and J gave up 3 bases; unmatched junction bases: 11. The CDR3 sequence is 16 residues long. Germline CDR1 and CDR2: SGHRS and YFSETQ. The CDR3 DNA reads as TGCGCCAGCAGCTATAACCCCAGGGGGGGAGACACTGAAGCTTTCTTT. As protein: CASSYNPRGGDTEAFF.

V and J are TRBV18 and TRBJ2-7; 7 bases map to TRBD1. Per the germline V gene, CDR1 is KGHSH and CDR2 is LQKENI. The V gene end was trimmed by 2 bases and the J gene end by 5 bases; junction bases not matched to a gene: 9. The CDR3 spans 15 residues. In nucleotides, the CDR3 is TGTGCCAGCTCACCATTAGGGGGCGCAGGCGACGAGCAGTACTTC. This encodes CASSPLGGAGDEQYF.

The genes are TRBV28 and TRBJ1-2; 9 bases align to TRBD1. The germline V gene encodes CDR1 MDHEN and CDR2 SYDVKM. The CDR3 has 15 amino acids. J was trimmed by 4 bases and V by 5 bases; bases with no gene match: 8. For the CDR3, the DNA is TGTGCCAGCAGTACCCGGGACAGGGTAGGCTATGGCTACACCTTC. This sequence encodes CASSTRDRVGYGYTF.

The genes are TRBV18 and TRBJ1-4, with 7 bases identical to TRBD1. V shed 6 bases and J 5 bases; nucleotides not matched to a gene: 6. The germline V gene has CDR1 KGHSH and CDR2 LQKENI. The CDR3 is 14 residues long. CDR3 amino acids: CASSRQGLNEKLFF. The CDR3 DNA reads TGTGCCAGCTCCCGACAGGGCCTCAATGAAAAACTGTTTTTT.

CDR3 protein: CASSLAGPQYF. As DNA, the CDR3 is TGTGCCAGCAGCTTAGCGGGCCCGCAGTACTTC. The chain links TRBV7-9 to TRBJ2-7; D uncertain. Germline V CDR1 and CDR2: SEHNR, FQNEAQ (reference sequence). V was pared by 0 bases and J by 9 bases, with 6 bases between. CDR3 size: 11 residues.

This clone has more than one count but fewer than ten. This chain links TRBV18 with TRBJ1-1; D gene uncertain. Germline CDR1 reads KGHSH; CDR2 reads LQKENI. The CDR3 spans 14 residues. V was cut by 6 bases and J by 1 base, with 12 bases left in between. The CDR3 nucleotides read TGTGCCAGCTCTTCCACGTGGGGGAACACTGAAGCTTTCTTT. Translated, it gives CASSSTWGNTEAFF.

This chain joins TRBV19 and TRBJ2-2; the D call may be TRBD1 or TRBD2 (5 bases each). CDR3 length: 14 amino acids. V was pared by 7 bases and J by 4 bases, with 13 bases between. Germline-derived CDR1 and CDR2 are LNHDA and SQIVND (reference sequence). The CDR3 reads CASKAGAVTGELFF. CDR3 nucleotides: TGTGCCAGTAAGGCCGGGGCGGTCACCGGGGAGCTGTTTTTT.

J is TRBJ2-7 and V is TRBV5-4; TRBD2 agrees at 9 bases. The V gene end was trimmed by 0 bases and the J gene end by 6 bases; junction bases not matched to a gene: 7. This CDR3 spans 15 amino acids. Germline V gene sequence: CDR1 SGHNT, CDR2 YYREEE (reference sequence). The chain's CDR3 is CASSLGASGAIEQYF. DNA of the CDR3: TGTGCCAGCAGCTTGGGGGCTAGCGGGGCAATCGAGCAGTACTTC.

The J gene is TRBJ2-1, the V gene TRBV14, with 12 positions matching TRBD2. The V gene's germline CDR1 is SGHDN and CDR2 FVKESK. J was trimmed by 5 bases and V by 0 bases; bases with no gene match: 5. The CDR3 extends over 17 amino acids. Written as DNA, the CDR3 is TGTGCCAGCAGCCAAGATTGGACTAGCGGGGTCCACAATGAGCAGTTCTTC. Amino acids: CASSQDWTSGVHNEQFF. The full variable domain, in which reference TRBV14 and TRBJ2-1 provide the parts outside the CDR3, is EAGVTQFPSHSVIEKGQTVTLRCDPISGHDNLYWYRRVMGKEIKFLLHFVKESKQDESGMPNNRFLAERTGGTYSTLKVQPAELEDSGVYFCASSQDWTSGVHNEQFFGPGTRLTVL.

This chain joins TRBV19 and TRBJ1-1; D ambiguous. Trimming left V 7 bases short and J 0 bases short, with 9 bases between. Germline assignment: CDR1 LNHDA and CDR2 SQIVND (reference sequence). The CDR3 loop spans 13 amino acids. CDR3 in DNA: TGTGCCAGTAACATAGGGATGAACACTGAAGCTTTCTTT. This codes for CASNIGMNTEAFF. The whole variable domain, filled in from reference TRBV19 and TRBJ1-1, reads DGGITQSPKYLFRKEGQNVTLSCEQNLNHDAMYWYRQDPGQGLRLIYYSQIVNDFQKGDIAEGYSVSREKKESFPLTVTSAQKNPTAFYLCASNIGMNTEAFFGQGTRLTVV.

The chain carries TRBV2 and TRBJ1-3, with D perhaps TRBD1 (6 bases). V lost 2 bases and J lost 3, with 11 bases in between. Germline CDR1 is SNHLY and CDR2 is FYNNEI. The CDR3 sequence is 15 residues long. CDR3 protein: CASSEQQGVGNTIYF. The DNA for the CDR3 is TGTGCCAGCAGTGAACAACAGGGTGTTGGAAACACCATATATTTT.

This clone has just a few counts. The DNA for the CDR3 is TGTGCCAGCAGCCAAGGGTCGGCGGTCGCCCGGAACACCATATATTTT. Translated, it gives CASSQGSAVARNTIYF. J is TRBJ1-3 and V is TRBV3-1 (or the pseudogene TRBV3-2); D not certain. Deletions cut 1 base from V and 7 bases from J, with 17 bases between. CDR3 length equals 16 residues. Germline V CDR1 and CDR2: LGHDT, YNNKEL (reference sequence).

The CDR3 region has the DNA TGTGCCAGCAGCTTAACGGCGGTGCCGGCTAACTATGGCTACACCTTC. Translated, it gives CASSLTAVPANYGYTF. This rearrangement joins TRBV7-9 to TRBJ1-2; D not resolved. This CDR3 contains 16 residues. Germline V gene data show CDR1 as SEHNR and CDR2 as FQNEAQ (reference sequence). The V gene lost 2 bases and the J gene lost 0 bases, with 13 bases spanning the gap. The full variable domain, rest sourced from reference TRBV7-9 and TRBJ1-2, is DTGVSQNPRHKITKRGQNVTFRCDPISEHNRLYWYRQTLGQGPEFLTYFQNEAQLEKSRLLSDRFSAERPKGSFSTLEIQRTEQGDSAMYLCASSLTAVPANYGYTFGSGTRLTVV.

V and J are TRBV11-1 and TRBJ2-3, with D uncertain. Trimming cost V 5 bases and J 10 bases, with 13 bases left between them. The CDR3 runs 12 residues. Looked up from germline, CDR1 is SGHAT and CDR2 is FQDESV (reference sequence). CDR3: CASSLGPVAQYF. The DNA of the CDR3 is TGTGCCAGCAGCCTCGGACCTGTGGCGCAGTATTTT.

This chain connects TRBV5-1 to TRBJ2-7, with 9 bases lining up with TRBD1. Germline values: CDR1 SGHRS, CDR2 YFSETQ. The CDR3 loop spans 14 amino acids. The V and J ends lost 7 bases and 7 bases, in that order; junction bases with no gene match: 12. Here the CDR3 DNA reads TGCGCCAGCCGCTCCGCGGGACAGGGTTTTGAGCAGTACTTC. Amino acids: CASRSAGQGFEQYF.

As DNA, the CDR3 is TGCGCCAGCAGGCAGGGGACGTCTGGAAACACCATATATTTT. This encodes CASRQGTSGNTIYF. This chain joins TRBV5-1 and TRBJ1-3; TRBD1 is a possible D gene (6 bases). Between the trimmed V and J ends, which lost 5 bases and 1 base, there was a span of 10 bases. The germline V gene encodes CDR1 SGHRS and CDR2 YFSETQ. There are 14 residues in the CDR3.

The V call is TRBV9, the J call TRBJ1-1; no reliable D call. Between the trimmed V and J ends, which lost 4 bases and 0 bases, there was a span of 7 bases. Germline V gene sequence: CDR1 SGDLS, CDR2 YYNGEE. The length of the CDR3 is 13 residues. CDR3 in amino acids: CASSPTMNTEAFF. The CDR3 coding sequence is TGTGCCAGCAGCCCGACCATGAACACTGAAGCTTTCTTT.

The chain is built from TRBV18 and TRBJ1-1; no definite D call. The CDR3 contains 15 residues. Trimming removed 2 bases from V and 0 bases from J, with 10 bases in between. CDR1 is KGHSH, CDR2 LQKENI, per germline. The CDR3 loop reads CASSPERDMNTEAFF. The CDR3 nucleotides read TGTGCCAGCTCACCAGAGAGAGACATGAACACTGAAGCTTTCTTT. The full variable domain, in which reference TRBV18 and TRBJ1-1 provide the parts outside the CDR3, is NAGVMQNPRHLVRRRGQEARLRCSPMKGHSHVYWYRQLPEEGLKFMVYLQKENIIDESGMPKERFSAEFPKEGPSILRIQQVVRGDSAAYFCASSPERDMNTEAFFGQGTRLTVV.

The chain combines TRBV19 with TRBJ2-3; D might be TRBD1 or TRBD2, each matching 5 bases. The CDR3 consists of 15 residues. Germline lookup yields CDR1 LNHDA and CDR2 SQIVND (reference sequence). Trimming left V 6 bases short and J 3 bases short, with 16 bases between. The DNA for the CDR3 is TGTGCCAGTAGCACTGGGGTTGGGGGTACAGATACGCAGTATTTT. It encodes CASSTGVGGTDTQYF.

The V and J genes are TRBV4-2 and TRBJ1-5; 7 nucleotides match TRBD1. The CDR3 runs 16 residues. The V segment lost 4 bases and the J segment 0 bases; nucleotides outside the gene matches: 6. CDR1 and CDR2 (germline): LGHNA, YNFKEQ. The CDR3 DNA sequence: TGTGCCAGCAGCCTCTTCGACAGGGATAGCAATCAGCCCCAGCATTTT. The encoded protein is CASSLFDRDSNQPQHF.

CDR3 coding DNA: TGTGCCAGCACACTTCTTAGCGGGGGGAACACCGGGGAGCTGTTTTTT. This sequence encodes CASTLLSGGNTGELFF. This chain links TRBV7-9 with TRBJ2-2, with 9 bases aligning to TRBD2. Germline CDR1 SEHNR, CDR2 FQNEAQ (reference sequence). Unmatched junction bases numbered 7, after V lost 7 bases and J lost 1 base. This CDR3 region has 16 residues.

The chain carries TRBV2 and TRBJ2-2; D is uncertain. Trimming took 0 bases from V and 8 from J, leaving 13 bases between them. The CDR3 runs 15 residues. Germline values: CDR1 SNHLY, CDR2 FYNNEI. CDR3 amino acids: CASSEASVRSGELFF. The CDR3 DNA reads TGTGCCAGCAGTGAAGCCTCCGTGAGGTCTGGGGAGCTGTTTTTT.

The chain combines TRBV15 with TRBJ2-7; D is possibly TRBD1 (7 bases). Germline V lookup: CDR1 LNHNV, CDR2 YYDKDF (reference sequence). The CDR3 spans 19 residues. Trimming pared 2 bases from V and 4 bases from J, leaving 27 bases between. The CDR3 nucleotides read TGTGCCACCAGCAGACATACACTAAAGGACAGGACTAAGGAATACGAGCAGTACTTC. Its protein product is CATSRHTLKDRTKEYEQYF.

The chain carries TRBV11-2 and TRBJ2-7; 10 bases agree with TRBD1. CDR1 is SGHAT and CDR2 is FQNNGV in the germline V gene. After removal of 1 base from V and 4 bases from J, the junction contained 13 bases not matched to a gene. CDR3 length: 18 amino acids. In DNA form, the CDR3 reads TGTGCCAGCAGCTTAGGGCGAACCCGAGGGACAGGGGAATACGAGCAGTACTTC. The encoded protein is CASSLGRTRGTGEYEQYF.

The chain carries TRBV4-1 and TRBJ2-1; the D gene could be TRBD1 or TRBD2 (5 bases each). The CDR3 contains 16 residues. The V gene lost 1 base and the J gene lost 2 bases, with 12 bases spanning the gap. Germline CDR1 is MGHRA and CDR2 is YSYEKL. The DNA for the CDR3 is TGCGCCAGCAGCCAAGGGGTTGTGGGGGCCTACAATGAGCAGTTCTTC. As protein: CASSQGVVGAYNEQFF.

The chain couples TRBV5-6 to TRBJ2-7, with 8 bases lining up with TRBD2. V shed 4 bases and J 0 bases; nucleotides not matched to a gene: 6. The CDR3 runs 15 residues. Germline CDR1 SGHDT, CDR2 YYEEEE. The DNA for the CDR3 is TGTGCCAGCAGCCGGGGACTAGTGCGCTCCTACGAGCAGTACTTC. Protein product: CASSRGLVRSYEQYF. Filled out from reference TRBV5-6 and TRBJ2-7, the complete variable domain reads DAGVTQSPTHLIKTRGQQVTLRCSPKSGHDTVSWYQQALGQGPQFIFQYYEEEERQRGNFPDRFSGHQFPNYSSELNVNALLLGDSALYLCASSRGLVRSYEQYFGPGTRLTVT.